The clone carrying this T cell receptor (beta chain) came up a few times. Deletions cut 0 bases from V and 3 bases from J, with 9 bases between. This CDR3 contains 15 residues. CDR1 is LNHNV and CDR2 is YYDKDF in the germline V gene (reference sequence). TCRdb itself ran the 5' RACE reads through MiXCR, one entry per CDR3 protein. The data hold under 5,500 distinct CDR3 sequences, with around three quarters observed a single time. This TCR derives from a female donor with breast cancer. The chain combines TRBV15 with TRBJ2-1; D remains ambiguous. The sequenced sample was naive CD4+ T cells sorted from blood. As for subset: naive CD4+ T cells, CD4+CD45RA+CD25-. For the CDR3, the DNA is TGTGCCACCAGCAGAGATTCCCTAGTCTACAATGAGCAGTTCTTC. Amino acids: CATSRDSLVYNEQFF.